This entry concerns a single T cell receptor beta chain. The assay was immunoSEQ multiplex PCR, and TCRdb's table has in-frame clones only and misses some. The sample contains hundreds of thousands of clones, around 80% of which appear only once. The sample comes from a study of blood T cell repertoires in COVID-19. Germline values: CDR1 MNHEY, CDR2 SVGAGI. The CDR3 runs 15 residues. Trimming took 8 bases from V and 4 from J; bases not matched to a gene: 7. The chain joins TRBV6-5 to TRBJ2-2; 10 nucleotides match TRBD1. The sample comprised peripheral blood. The clonotype was recovered from a woman of 80 years or more with acute or convalescent COVID-19. CDR3 in DNA: TGTGCCAGCGGAAAAGACAGGGGGCGCACCGGGGAGCTGTTTTTT. It specifies CASGKDRGRTGELFF.